This TCR beta chain was sequenced in a study of identical twins. Via MiXCR, TCRdb re-called the 5' RACE reads, giving one row per CDR3 protein. In the table there are hundreds of thousands of distinct CDR3 sequences, about 20% of which are singletons. In germline, CDR1 is DFQATT, CDR2 SNEGSKA (reference sequence). The V and J ends lost 1 base and 4 bases respectively, with 14 bases between them. The CDR3 has 16 residues. These sequences were also reported in another study, on T cells expressing NK-cell markers.

This TCR derives from a woman aged 18-29 years in good health. V gene TRBV20-1 combines with J gene TRBJ1-6, with D possibly matching TRBD1 (5 bases). The specimen was PBMCs. The CDR3 sequence: CSARAPGIPYNSPLHF. CDR3 in DNA: TGCAGTGCTAGAGCCCCAGGGATTCCGTATAATTCACCCCTCCACTTT.